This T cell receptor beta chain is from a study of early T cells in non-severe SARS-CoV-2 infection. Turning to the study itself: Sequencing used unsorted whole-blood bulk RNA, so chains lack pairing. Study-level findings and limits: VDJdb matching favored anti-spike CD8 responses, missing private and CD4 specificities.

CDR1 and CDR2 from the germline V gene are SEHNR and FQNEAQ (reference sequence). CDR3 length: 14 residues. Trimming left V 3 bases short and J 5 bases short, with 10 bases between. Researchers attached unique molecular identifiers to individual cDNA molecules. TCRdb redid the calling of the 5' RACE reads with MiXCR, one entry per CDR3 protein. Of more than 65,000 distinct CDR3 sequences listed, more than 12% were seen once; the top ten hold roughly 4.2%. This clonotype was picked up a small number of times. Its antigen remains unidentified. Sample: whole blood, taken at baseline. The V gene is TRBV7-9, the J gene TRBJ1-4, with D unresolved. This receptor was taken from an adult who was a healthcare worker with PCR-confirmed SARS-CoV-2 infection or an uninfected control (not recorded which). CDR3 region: CASSFPKPNEKLFF. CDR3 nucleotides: TGTGCCAGCAGCTTCCCCAAGCCAAATGAAAAACTGTTTTTT.